Presented here are 8 T cell receptor beta chains from one specimen sequenced in a study of regulatory T cells in long-lasting Graves disease. HTBI primers from iRepertoire and Arm-PCR of CDR3 regions yielded the TCR beta libraries. TCRdb processed the multiplex PCR reads anew with MiXCR; each CDR3 protein has one entry. Among about 470,000 distinct CDR3 sequences listed, 14% to 15% were seen once. Time point noted: newly diagnosed GD, antithyroid drugs for less than 3 months. RNA isolated from PBMCs was used to make the TCR library. The same sample was also used in a study of T cells in Graves' hyperthyroidism and ophthalmopathy.

The sample was peripheral blood mononuclear cells (PBMCs), taken at new diagnosis, from a patient treated with antithyroid drugs. The receptors come from a woman aged 25 to 39 with Graves disease.

The chain recombines TRBV6-5 with TRBJ1-1; D is undetermined. Between the trimmed V and J ends, which lost 0 bases and 11 bases, there was a span of 16 bases. The CDR3 extends over 14 amino acids. CDR1 MNHEY and CDR2 SVGAGI come from the germline V gene. This CDR3 is CASSYSALDLGAFF. CDR3 DNA sequence: TGTGCCAGCAGTTACTCAGCGCTGGACCTTGGGGCTTTCTTT.

This chain uses TRBV12-3 or TRBV12-4 with TRBJ2-2; 7 bases align to TRBD2. The V segment lost 10 bases and the J segment 6 bases; nucleotides outside the gene matches: 5. This CDR3 is built from 12 residues. The CDR3 reads CATPGGSGELFF. CDR3 sequence (DNA): TGTGCCACTCCGGGGGGTTCCGGGGAGCTGTTTTTT.

This clonotype was recorded at least ten times. The genes are TRBV20-1 and TRBJ2-7; 11 bases match TRBD2. The CDR3 totals 16 residues. V dropped 1 base and J dropped 3; count of bases not matched to a gene: 8. CDR1 is DFQATT and CDR2 is SNEGSKA in the germline V gene (reference sequence). The CDR3 loop reads CSARGVSGRGLYEQYF. The CDR3 DNA reads TGCAGTGCTAGAGGCGTTAGCGGGAGGGGGCTCTACGAGCAGTACTTC.

V is TRBV29-1 and J is TRBJ2-7; TRBD1 agrees at 9 bases. The CDR3 totals 14 residues. The V segment lost 3 bases and the J segment 9 bases; nucleotides outside the gene matches: 12. Germline CDR1 is SQVTM and CDR2 is ANQGSEA. CDR3 DNA: TGCAGCGTTGATTGGGGACAGGGTAATTTTATGCAGTACTTC. It yields the protein CSVDWGQGNFMQYF.

This clonotype has at least ten counts. The rearrangement uses TRBV11-2 and TRBJ2-1, with 9 positions matching TRBD2. Trimming cost V 1 base and J 5 bases; bases outside gene matches: 6. The CDR3 sequence is 16 residues long. CDR1 is SGHAT and CDR2 is FQNNGV in the germline V gene. CDR3 nucleotides: TGTGCCAGCAGCTTAGGGGTAGCGGGAGTTCACAATGAGCAGTTCTTC. It encodes CASSLGVAGVHNEQFF.

In this sample, this clonotype turned up many times. The V gene is TRBV20-1, the J gene TRBJ2-1; 8 bases agree with TRBD2. The ends lost 0 bases at V and 4 bases at J; junction bases unmatched: 8. CDR3 length: 16 amino acids. The V gene's germline CDR1 is DFQATT and CDR2 SNEGSKA (reference sequence). The CDR3 region is CSARDTNSGVYNEQFF. CDR3 coding DNA: TGCAGTGCTAGAGACACCAATAGCGGGGTATACAATGAGCAGTTCTTC.

The chain employs TRBV27 and TRBJ2-3; 13 positions match TRBD2. This CDR3 comprises 17 residues. Per the germline V gene, CDR1 is MNHEY and CDR2 is SMNVEV (reference sequence). Trimming at V came to 4 bases and at J to 7 bases, leaving 11 bases not matched to a gene. The CDR3 region has the DNA TGTGCCAGCAGTTCCCCGGGACTAGCGGGACTTTTGTATACGCAGTATTTT. Its protein product is CASSSPGLAGLLYTQYF.

At least ten counts were recorded for this clonotype. This rearrangement joins TRBV7-2 to TRBJ2-2; D is unclear. The germline V gene has CDR1 SGHTA and CDR2 FQGNSA. The CDR3 loop spans 15 amino acids. V lost 5 bases, J lost 0 bases, and 10 bases lay in between. The CDR3 here is CASSLRQANTGELFF. In nucleotides, the CDR3 is TGTGCCAGCAGCCTCCGACAAGCGAACACCGGGGAGCTGTTTTTT.